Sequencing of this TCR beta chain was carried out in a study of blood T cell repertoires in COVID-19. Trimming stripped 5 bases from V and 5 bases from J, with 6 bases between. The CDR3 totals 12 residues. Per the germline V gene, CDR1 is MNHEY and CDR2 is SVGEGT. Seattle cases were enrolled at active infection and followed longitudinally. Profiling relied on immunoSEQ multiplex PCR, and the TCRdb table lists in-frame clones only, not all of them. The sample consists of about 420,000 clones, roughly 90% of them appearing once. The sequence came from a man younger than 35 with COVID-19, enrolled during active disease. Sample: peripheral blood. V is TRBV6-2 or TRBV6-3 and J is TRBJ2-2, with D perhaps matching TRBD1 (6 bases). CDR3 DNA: TGTGCCAGCAGTACAGGGACCGGGGAGCTGTTTTTT. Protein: CASSTGTGELFF.